One TCR beta chain is described in this entry. This receptor's antigen is unknown. No much larger clone exists at a distance of one base, and base qualities are not known. Inclusive of the bounding cysteine and phenylalanine, the CDR3 is 14 residues long. Left in the record is the CDR3 DNA by itself, 42 bases read in frame from the first base. Trimming takes 0 bases from V and 7 bases from J, and the germline ends sit 12 bases apart. Sequences SGHTA (CDR1) and FQGNSA (CDR2) are obtained from the germline V gene. This record belongs to a study of blood T cell repertoires in COVID-19 (dated by TCRdb to 2020 to 2021). Regarding the complete study: Samples covering the acute and convalescent phases of COVID-19 were provided by collaborators in the United States, Italy and Spain. The prospective study material was composed of cDNA or gDNA derived from T cells, B-cell-depleted T cells, or PBMCs. The dataset comprised deeply sampled blood TCRbeta repertoires from subjects exposed to, actively infected with, or recovered from COVID-19. The repertoires were released in a freely available public database intended as a resource for research on the immune response to SARS-CoV-2. Samples came from the ongoing ImmuneRACE study (first 160 participants) plus 1,254 subjects from 6 global collaborators. A de-identified subject ID, COVID-19 status, age in years and sex were almost always included in the sample metadata. HLA class I and class II types, where available, came from metadata supplied by the sample provider rather than from assay-based typing. The investigation overall reported the following: Clinical and demographic metadata were provided uncurated, with the amount varying by source and participant.

TCRbeta CDR3 regions were amplified from genomic DNA by means of the immunoSEQ Assay, a bias-controlled multiplex PCR. The original pipeline was this. The number of nucleated cells in each sample was estimated by amplification of reference gene primers within the assay. To quantify the absolute abundance of each unique TCRbeta CDR3 rearrangement, sequence reads were collapsed and filtered. For each sample, productive Simpson clonality was calculated by taking the square root of Simpson's diversity index across productive rearrangements. TCRdb obtained this table from immuneACCESS and retained in-frame rearrangements with V and J assigned. These tables miss some clones; where compared with another copy, unresolved V genes account for less than half of the shortfall, and the remainder is unexplained. The V and J calls and clone size come from that table; D and trimming were worked out from the DNA. For this sample there are 200,000 to 250,000 clones; 80% to 90% appear just once. The ten top clones hold about a tenth of the sample.

Participants in the prospective study were enrolled through a virtual design, were aged about 18 to 100 years, and lived in 24 United States geographic areas. To assign participants to cohorts, the prospective study relied on clinical history that participants themselves reported in a screening survey and a study questionnaire. ImmuneRACE Cohort 3 recovered participants were defined by two consecutive negative NP/OP PCR tests, healthcare professional clearance, or symptom resolution. Mobile phlebotomists in the prospective study collected whole blood, serum and a nasopharyngeal or oropharyngeal swab from every participant. Participants in the prospective study had the option to provide additional blood draws and questionnaires over a roughly 2-month period. Prospective study blood samples were shipped either frozen or at room temperature before DNA extraction.

Sequences were obtained from PBMCs or T cells enriched from blood (not recorded which). The sequence was obtained from a man aged 40-55 years who had recovered from COVID-19. The chain joins TRBV7-2 to TRBJ1-1, with the D gene uncertain. The nucleotide sequence is given as TGTGCCAGCAGCTTAGCAACGGACCGGGGTGAAGCTTTCTTT. Its product reads: CASSLATDRGEAFF.